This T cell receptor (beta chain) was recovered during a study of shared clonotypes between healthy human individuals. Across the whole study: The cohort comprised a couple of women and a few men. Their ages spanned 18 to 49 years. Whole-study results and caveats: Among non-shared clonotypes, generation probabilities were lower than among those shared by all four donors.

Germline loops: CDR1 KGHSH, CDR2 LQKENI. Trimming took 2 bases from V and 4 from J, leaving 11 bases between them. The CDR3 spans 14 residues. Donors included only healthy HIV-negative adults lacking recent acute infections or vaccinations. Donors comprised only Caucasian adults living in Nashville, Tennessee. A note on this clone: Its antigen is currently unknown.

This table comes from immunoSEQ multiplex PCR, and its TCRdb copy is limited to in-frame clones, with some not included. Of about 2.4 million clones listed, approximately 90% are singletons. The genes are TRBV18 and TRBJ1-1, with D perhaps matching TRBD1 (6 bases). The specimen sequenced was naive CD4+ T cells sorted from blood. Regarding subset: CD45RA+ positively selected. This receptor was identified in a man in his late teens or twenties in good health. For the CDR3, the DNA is TGTGCCAGCTCACCAAGGGGGGGGAGCACTGAAGCTTTCTTT. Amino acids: CASSPRGGSTEAFF.